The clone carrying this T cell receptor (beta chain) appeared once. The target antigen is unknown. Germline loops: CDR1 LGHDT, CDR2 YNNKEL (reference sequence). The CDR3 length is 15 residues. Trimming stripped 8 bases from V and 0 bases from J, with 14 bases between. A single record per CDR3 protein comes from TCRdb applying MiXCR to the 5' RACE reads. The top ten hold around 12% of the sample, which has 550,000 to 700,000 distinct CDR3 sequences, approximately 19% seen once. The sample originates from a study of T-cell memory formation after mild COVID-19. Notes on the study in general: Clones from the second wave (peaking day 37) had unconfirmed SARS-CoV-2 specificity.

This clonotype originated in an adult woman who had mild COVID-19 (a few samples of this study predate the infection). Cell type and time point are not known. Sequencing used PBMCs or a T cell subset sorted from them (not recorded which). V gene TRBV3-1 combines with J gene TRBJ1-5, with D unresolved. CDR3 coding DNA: TGTGCCAGCGGTTCGAGCAGCCATAGCAATCAGCCCCAGCATTTT. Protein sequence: CASGSSSHSNQPQHF.